Included here is one TCR beta chain sequence, with context. The sample comes from a study of blood T cell repertoires in COVID-19. Study processing details: For nucleated cells, counts were estimated from reference gene primer amplification. Clones were read by immunoSEQ multiplex PCR, and TCRdb kept only the in-frame ones, dropping some. V and J calls and clone size come straight from that table; D and trimming were deduced from the DNA. This table holds 200,000 to 300,000 clones, about 82% found once. Looked up from germline, CDR1 is SGHTA and CDR2 is FQGNSA. The CDR3 spans 18 residues. Unmatched junction bases numbered 10, after V lost 1 base and J lost 5 bases.

This chain connects TRBV7-2 to TRBJ2-7; TRBD2 aligns across 14 bases. The receptor was isolated from a woman between 50 and 59 years old with acute COVID-19. The sample consisted of PBMCs or T cells enriched from blood (not recorded which). The CDR3 region is CASSLVATSGGAADEQYF. CDR3 bases: TGTGCCAGCAGCTTAGTCGCGACTAGCGGGGGGGCCGCCGACGAGCAGTACTTC.